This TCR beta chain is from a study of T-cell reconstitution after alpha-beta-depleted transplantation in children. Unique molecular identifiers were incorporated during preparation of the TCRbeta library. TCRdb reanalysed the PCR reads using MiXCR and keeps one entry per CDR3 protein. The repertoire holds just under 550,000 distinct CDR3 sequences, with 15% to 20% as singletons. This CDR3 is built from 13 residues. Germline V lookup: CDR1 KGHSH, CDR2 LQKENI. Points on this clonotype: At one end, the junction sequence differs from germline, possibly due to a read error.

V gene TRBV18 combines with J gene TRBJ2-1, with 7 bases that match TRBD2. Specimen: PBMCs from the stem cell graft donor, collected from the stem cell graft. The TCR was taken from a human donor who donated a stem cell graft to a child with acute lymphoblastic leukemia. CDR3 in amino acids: CATSPTSNYEQFF. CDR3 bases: TGTGCCACCTCACCGACTAGCAACTATGAGCAGTTCTTC.